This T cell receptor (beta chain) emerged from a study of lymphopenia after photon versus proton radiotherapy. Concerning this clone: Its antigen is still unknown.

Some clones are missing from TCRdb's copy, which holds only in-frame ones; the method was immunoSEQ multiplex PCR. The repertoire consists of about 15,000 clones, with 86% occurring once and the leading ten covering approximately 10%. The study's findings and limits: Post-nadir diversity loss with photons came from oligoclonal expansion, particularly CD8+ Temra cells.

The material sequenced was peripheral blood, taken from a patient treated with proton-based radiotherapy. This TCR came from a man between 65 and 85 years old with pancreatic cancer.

CDR3 loop: CASSLGRGGYGYTF. CDR3 bases: TGTGCCAGCAGCTTAGGGAGGGGCGGCTATGGCTACACCTTC. The rearrangement uses TRBV13 and TRBJ1-2; tentatively, D is TRBD1 (5 bases). Germline assignment: CDR1 PRHDT and CDR2 FYEKMQ (reference sequence). This CDR3 is 14 amino acids long. Trimming cost V 0 bases and J 4 bases, with 9 bases left between them.